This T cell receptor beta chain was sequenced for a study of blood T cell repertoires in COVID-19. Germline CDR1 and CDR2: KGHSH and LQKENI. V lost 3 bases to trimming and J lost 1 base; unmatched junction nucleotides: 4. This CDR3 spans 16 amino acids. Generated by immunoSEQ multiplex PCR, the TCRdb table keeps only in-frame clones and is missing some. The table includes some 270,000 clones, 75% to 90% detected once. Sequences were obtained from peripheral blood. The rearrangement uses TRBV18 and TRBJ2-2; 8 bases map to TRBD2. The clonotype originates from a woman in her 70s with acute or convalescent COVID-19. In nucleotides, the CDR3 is TGTGCCAGCTCACCCGGGGGGGCCCAGAACACCGGGGAGCTGTTTTTT. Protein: CASSPGGAQNTGELFF. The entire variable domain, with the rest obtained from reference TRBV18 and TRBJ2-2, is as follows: NAGVMQNPRHLVRRRGQEARLRCSPMKGHSHVYWYRQLPEEGLKFMVYLQKENIIDESGMPKERFSAEFPKEGPSILRIQQVVRGDSAAYFCASSPGGAQNTGELFFGEGSRLTVL.